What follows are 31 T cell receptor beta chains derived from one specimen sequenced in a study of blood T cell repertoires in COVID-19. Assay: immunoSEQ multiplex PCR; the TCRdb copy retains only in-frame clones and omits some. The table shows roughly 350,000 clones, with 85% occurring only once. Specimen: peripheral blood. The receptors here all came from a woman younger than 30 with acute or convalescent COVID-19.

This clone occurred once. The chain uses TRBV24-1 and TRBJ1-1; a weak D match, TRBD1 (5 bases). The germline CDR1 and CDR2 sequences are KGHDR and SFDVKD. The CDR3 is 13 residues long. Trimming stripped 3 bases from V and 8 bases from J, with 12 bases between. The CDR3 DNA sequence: TGTGCCACCAGTGATCCCCAGGGCAGGGAAGCTTTCTTT. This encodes CATSDPQGREAFF.

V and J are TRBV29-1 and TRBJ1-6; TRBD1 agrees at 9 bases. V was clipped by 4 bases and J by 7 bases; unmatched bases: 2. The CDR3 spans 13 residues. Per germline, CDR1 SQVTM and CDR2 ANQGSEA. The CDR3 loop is CSVGTGENSPLHF. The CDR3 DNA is TGCAGCGTTGGGACAGGGGAAAATTCACCCCTCCACTTT.

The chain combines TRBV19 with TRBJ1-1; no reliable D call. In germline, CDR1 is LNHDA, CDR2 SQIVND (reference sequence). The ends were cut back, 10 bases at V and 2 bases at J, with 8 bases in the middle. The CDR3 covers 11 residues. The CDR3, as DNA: TGTGCCACAGGAACTAACACTGAAGCTTTCTTT. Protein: CATGTNTEAFF.

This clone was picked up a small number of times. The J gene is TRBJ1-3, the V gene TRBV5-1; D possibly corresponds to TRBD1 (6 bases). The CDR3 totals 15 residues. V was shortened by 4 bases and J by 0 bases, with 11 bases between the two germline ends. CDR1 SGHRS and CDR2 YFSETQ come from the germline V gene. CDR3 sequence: CASSVDSNSGNTIYF. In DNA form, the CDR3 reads TGCGCCAGCAGCGTGGACAGTAACTCTGGAAACACCATATATTTT.

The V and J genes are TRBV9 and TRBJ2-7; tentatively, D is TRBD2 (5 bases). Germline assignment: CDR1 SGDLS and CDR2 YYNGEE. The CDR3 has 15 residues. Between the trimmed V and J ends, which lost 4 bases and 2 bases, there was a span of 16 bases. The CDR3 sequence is CASSLETTDAYEQYF. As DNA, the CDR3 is TGTGCCAGCAGCTTGGAGACTACCGACGCCTACGAGCAGTACTTC.

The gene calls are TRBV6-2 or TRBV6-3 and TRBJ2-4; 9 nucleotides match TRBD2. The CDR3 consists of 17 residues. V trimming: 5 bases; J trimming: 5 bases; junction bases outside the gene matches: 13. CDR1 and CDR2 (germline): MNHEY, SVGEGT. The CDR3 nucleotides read TGTGCCAGCAGTCGCGGGGGGGCGTCTCAGCTCGAAAACATTCAGTACTTC. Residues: CASSRGGASQLENIQYF.

CDR3 region: CASSLGASANEKLFF. The CDR3 DNA sequence: TGTGCCAGCAGCTTAGGGGCCTCAGCTAATGAAAAACTGTTTTTT. The gene calls are TRBV7-3 and TRBJ1-4; a possible D gene is TRBD1 (5 bases). CDR1 and CDR2 (germline): SGHTA, FQGTGA. CDR3 size: 15 residues. Trimming took off 2 bases at V and 3 bases at J, with 10 bases between the two ends.

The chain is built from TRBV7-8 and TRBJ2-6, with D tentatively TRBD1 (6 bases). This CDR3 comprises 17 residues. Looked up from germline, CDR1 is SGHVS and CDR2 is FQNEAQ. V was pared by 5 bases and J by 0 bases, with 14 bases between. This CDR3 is CASSPQGRFSGANVLTF. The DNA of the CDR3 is TGTGCCAGCAGCCCTCAGGGGCGTTTCTCTGGGGCCAACGTCCTGACTTTC.

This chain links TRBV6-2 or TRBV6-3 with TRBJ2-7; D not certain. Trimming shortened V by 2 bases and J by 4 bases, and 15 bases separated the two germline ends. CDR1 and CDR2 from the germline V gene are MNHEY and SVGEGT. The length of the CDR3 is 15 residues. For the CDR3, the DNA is TGTGCCAGCAGTTACCCCCTGATAGATTTATACGAGCAGTACTTC. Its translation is CASSYPLIDLYEQYF.

CDR3 loop: CASSRAGTGGYNEQFF. For the CDR3, the DNA is TGTGCCAGCAGCCGAGCGGGGACAGGGGGCTACAATGAGCAGTTCTTC. The V and J genes are TRBV28 and TRBJ2-1, with 11 bases identical to TRBD1. CDR3 length equals 16 residues. Germline CDR1 and CDR2: MDHEN and SYDVKM. V lost 6 bases, J lost 3 bases, and 7 bases stayed unmatched.

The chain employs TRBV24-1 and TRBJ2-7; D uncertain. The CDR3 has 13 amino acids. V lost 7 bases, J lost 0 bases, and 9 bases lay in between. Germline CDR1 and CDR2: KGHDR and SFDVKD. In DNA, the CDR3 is TGTGCCACCAGCTCCACGAGCTCCTACGAGCAGTACTTC. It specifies CATSSTSSYEQYF.

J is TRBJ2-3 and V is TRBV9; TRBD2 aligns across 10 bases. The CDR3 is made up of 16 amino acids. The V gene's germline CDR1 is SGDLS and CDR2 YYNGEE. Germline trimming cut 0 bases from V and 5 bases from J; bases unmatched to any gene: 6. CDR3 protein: CASSVGAGGRGDTQYF. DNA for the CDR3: TGTGCCAGCAGCGTAGGAGCGGGGGGGCGTGGAGATACGCAGTATTTT. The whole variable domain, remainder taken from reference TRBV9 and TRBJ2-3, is DSGVTQTPKHLITATGQRVTLRCSPRSGDLSVYWYQQSLDQGLQFLIQYYNGEERAKGNILERFSAQQFPDLHSELNLSSLELGDSALYFCASSVGAGGRGDTQYFGPGTRLTVL.

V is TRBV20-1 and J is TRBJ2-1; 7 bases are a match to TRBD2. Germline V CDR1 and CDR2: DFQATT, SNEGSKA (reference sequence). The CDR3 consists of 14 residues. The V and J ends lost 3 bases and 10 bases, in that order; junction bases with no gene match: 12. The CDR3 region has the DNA TGCAGTGCTAGTAAGATGGAGAGGCGGGGGGAGCAGTTCTTC. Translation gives CSASKMERRGEQFF.

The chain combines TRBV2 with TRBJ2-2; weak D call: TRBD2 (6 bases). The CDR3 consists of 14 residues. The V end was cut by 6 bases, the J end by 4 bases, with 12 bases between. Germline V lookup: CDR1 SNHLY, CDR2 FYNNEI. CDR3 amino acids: CASRGWTTTGELFF. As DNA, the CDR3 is TGTGCCAGCAGGGGGTGGACTACCACCGGGGAGCTGTTTTTT. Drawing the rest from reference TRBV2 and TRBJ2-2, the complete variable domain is EPEVTQTPSHQVTQMGQEVILRCVPISNHLYFYWYRQILGQKVEFLVSFYNNEISEKSEIFDDQFSVERPDGSNFTLKIRSTKLEDSAMYFCASRGWTTTGELFFGEGSRLTVL.

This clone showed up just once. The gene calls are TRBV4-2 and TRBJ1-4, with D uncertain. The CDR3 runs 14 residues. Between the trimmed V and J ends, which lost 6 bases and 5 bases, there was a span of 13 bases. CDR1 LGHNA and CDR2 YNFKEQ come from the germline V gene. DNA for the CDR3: TGTGCCAGCAGTACCGGGATCCAAAATGAAAAACTGTTTTTT. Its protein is CASSTGIQNEKLFF.

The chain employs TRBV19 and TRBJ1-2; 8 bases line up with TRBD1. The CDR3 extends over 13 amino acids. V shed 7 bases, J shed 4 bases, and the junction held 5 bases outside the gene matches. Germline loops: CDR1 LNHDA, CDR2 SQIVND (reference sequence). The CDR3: CASTQGQGYGYTF. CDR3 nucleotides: TGTGCCAGTACCCAAGGACAGGGCTATGGCTACACCTTC.

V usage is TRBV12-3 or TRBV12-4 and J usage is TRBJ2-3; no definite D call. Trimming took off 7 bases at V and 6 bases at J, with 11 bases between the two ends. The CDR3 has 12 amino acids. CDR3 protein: CASTPSGDTQYF. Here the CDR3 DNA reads TGTGCCAGCACCCCTAGTGGGGATACGCAGTATTTT.

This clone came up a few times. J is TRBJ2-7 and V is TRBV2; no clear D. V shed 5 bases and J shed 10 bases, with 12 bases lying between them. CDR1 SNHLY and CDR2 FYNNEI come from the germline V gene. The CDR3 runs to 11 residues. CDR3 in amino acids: CASSNERVQYF. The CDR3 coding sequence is TGTGCCAGCAGTAACGAAAGAGTCCAGTACTTC. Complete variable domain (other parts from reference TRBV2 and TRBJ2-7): EPEVTQTPSHQVTQMGQEVILRCVPISNHLYFYWYRQILGQKVEFLVSFYNNEISEKSEIFDDQFSVERPDGSNFTLKIRSTKLEDSAMYFCASSNERVQYFGPGTRLTVT.

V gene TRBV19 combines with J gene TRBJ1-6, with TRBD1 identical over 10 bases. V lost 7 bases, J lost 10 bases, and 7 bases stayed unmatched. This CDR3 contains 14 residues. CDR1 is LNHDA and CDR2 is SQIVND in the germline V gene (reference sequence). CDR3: CASTPDRGKSPLHF. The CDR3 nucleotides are TGTGCCAGTACCCCGGACAGGGGGAAGTCACCCCTCCACTTT.

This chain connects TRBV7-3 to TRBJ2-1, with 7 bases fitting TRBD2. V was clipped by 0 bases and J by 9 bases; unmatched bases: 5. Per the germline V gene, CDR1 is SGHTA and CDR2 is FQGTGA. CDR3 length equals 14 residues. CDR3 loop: CASSLTRRESEQFF. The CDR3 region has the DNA TGTGCCAGCAGCTTAACGAGGCGGGAGAGTGAGCAGTTCTTC. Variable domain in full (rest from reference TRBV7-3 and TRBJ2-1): GAGVSQTPSNKVTEKGKYVELRCDPISGHTALYWYRQSLGQGPEFLIYFQGTGAADDSGLPNDRFFAVRPEGSVSTLKIQRTERGDSAVYLCASSLTRRESEQFFGPGTRLTVL.

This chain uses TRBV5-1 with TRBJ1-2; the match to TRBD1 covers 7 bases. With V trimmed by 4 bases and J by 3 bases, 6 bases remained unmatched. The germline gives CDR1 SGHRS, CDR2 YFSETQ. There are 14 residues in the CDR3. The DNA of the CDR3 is TGCGCCAGCAGCAATCCCGACAGGGACTATGGCTACACCTTC. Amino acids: CASSNPDRDYGYTF.

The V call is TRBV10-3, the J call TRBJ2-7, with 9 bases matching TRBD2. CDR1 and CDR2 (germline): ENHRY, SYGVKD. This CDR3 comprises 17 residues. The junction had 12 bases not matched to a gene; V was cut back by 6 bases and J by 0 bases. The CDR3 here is CAIRAALLAGDSYEQYF. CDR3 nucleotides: TGTGCCATCAGGGCCGCCCTGTTAGCGGGGGACTCCTACGAGCAGTACTTC.

CDR3 in DNA: TGCGCCAGCAGCTTAGGACAGGGGAGCGAGCAGTACTTC. Its translation is CASSLGQGSEQYF. The J gene is TRBJ2-7, the V gene TRBV4-1; 9 bases line up with TRBD1. This CDR3 is 13 amino acids long. V dropped 5 bases and J dropped 6; count of bases not matched to a gene: 5. Germline assignment: CDR1 MGHRA and CDR2 YSYEKL.

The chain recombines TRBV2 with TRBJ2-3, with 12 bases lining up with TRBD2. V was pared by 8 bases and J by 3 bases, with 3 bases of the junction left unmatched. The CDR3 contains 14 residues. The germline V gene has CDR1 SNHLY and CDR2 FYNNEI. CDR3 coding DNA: TGTGCCAGCGGACTAGCGGGACCGACAGATACGCAGTATTTT. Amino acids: CASGLAGPTDTQYF.

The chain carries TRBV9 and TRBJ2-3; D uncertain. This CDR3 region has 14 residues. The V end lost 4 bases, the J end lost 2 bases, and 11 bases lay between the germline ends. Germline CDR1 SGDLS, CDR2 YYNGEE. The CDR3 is CASSPGVTTDTQYF. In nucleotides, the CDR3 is TGTGCCAGCAGCCCCGGTGTTACCACAGATACGCAGTATTTT.

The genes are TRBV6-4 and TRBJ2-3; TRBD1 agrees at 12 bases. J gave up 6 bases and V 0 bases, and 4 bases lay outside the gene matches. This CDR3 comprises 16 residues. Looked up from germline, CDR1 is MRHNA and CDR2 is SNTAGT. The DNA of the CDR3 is TGTGCCAGCAGTGACTCTCGGGACAGGGGGCCTGATACGCAGTATTTT. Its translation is CASSDSRDRGPDTQYF.

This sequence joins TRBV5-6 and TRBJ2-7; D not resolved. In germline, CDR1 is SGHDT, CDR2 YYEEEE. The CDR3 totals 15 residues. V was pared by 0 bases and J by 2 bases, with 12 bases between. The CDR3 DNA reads TGTGCCAGCAGCTTGGGGTCAGGCCCGACCTACGAGCAGTACTTC. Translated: CASSLGSGPTYEQYF. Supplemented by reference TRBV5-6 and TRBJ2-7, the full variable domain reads DAGVTQSPTHLIKTRGQQVTLRCSPKSGHDTVSWYQQALGQGPQFIFQYYEEEERQRGNFPDRFSGHQFPNYSSELNVNALLLGDSALYLCASSLGSGPTYEQYFGPGTRLTVT.

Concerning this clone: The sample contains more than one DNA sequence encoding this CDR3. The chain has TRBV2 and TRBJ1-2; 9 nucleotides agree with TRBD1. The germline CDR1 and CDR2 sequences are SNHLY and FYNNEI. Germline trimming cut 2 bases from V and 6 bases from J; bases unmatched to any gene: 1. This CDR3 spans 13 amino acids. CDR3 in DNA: TGTGCCAGCAGTGAAAGACAGGGGGATGGCTACACCTTC. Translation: CASSERQGDGYTF.

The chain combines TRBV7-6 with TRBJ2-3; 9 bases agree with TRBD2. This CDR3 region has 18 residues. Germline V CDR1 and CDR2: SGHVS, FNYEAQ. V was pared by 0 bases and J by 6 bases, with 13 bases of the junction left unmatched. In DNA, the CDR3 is TGTGCCAGCAGCTTAGCCGTCCCCCTAGCGGGGTATCTGGATACGCAGTATTTT. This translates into CASSLAVPLAGYLDTQYF. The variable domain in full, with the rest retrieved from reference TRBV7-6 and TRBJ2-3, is GAGVSQSPRYKVTKRGQDVALRCDPISGHVSLYWYRQALGQGPEFLTYFNYEAQQDKSGLPNDRFSAERPEGSISTLTIQRTEQRDSAMYRCASSLAVPLAGYLDTQYFGPGTRLTVL.

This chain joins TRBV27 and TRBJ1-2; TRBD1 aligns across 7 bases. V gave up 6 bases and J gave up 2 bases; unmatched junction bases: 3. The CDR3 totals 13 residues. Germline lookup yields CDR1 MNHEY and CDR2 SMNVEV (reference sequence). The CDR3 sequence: CASRTTGNYGYTF. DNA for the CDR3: TGTGCCAGCAGAACGACAGGGAACTATGGCTACACCTTC.

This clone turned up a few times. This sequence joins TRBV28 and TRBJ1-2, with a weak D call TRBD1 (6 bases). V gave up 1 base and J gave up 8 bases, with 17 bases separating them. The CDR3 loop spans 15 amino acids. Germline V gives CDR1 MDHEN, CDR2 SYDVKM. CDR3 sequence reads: CASSLSSGGAEGYTF. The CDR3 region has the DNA TGTGCCAGCAGTTTATCAAGTGGGGGGGCGGAAGGCTACACCTTC.